Below, 17 T cell receptor beta chains from the same sample are listed, as sequenced in a study of T cell repertoires in cytomegalovirus infection. TCRdb independently ran MiXCR on the reads; one entry per CDR3 protein. The profile shows fewer than 850,000 distinct CDR3 sequences, approximately 32% of them singletons. Their recognized antigens are unknown. Sequenced here: cultured CD8+ T cells from PBMCs, sampled from culture after CMV antigen stimulation. These receptors were collected from a human donor in good health (CMV status not recorded). Some clones in this sample may be carry-over from other donors' samples.

The chain carries TRBV7-9 and TRBJ2-3, with 11 positions matching TRBD2. J gave up 4 bases and V 4 bases, and 7 bases lay outside the gene matches. Germline CDR1 reads SEHNR; CDR2 reads FQNEAQ (reference sequence). This CDR3 contains 16 residues. The chain's CDR3 is CASSSLGLAGADTQYF. For the CDR3, the DNA is TGTGCCAGCAGCTCACTAGGACTAGCGGGCGCAGATACGCAGTATTTT.

V usage is TRBV7-6 and J usage is TRBJ2-3; 11 bases fit TRBD2. The ends lost 3 bases at V and 1 base at J; junction bases unmatched: 6. CDR1 is SGHVS and CDR2 is FNYEAQ in the germline V gene. This CDR3 is 17 amino acids long. The CDR3 is CASSLATSGAGTDTQYF. CDR3 DNA: TGTGCCAGCAGCTTGGCGACTAGCGGGGCGGGCACAGATACGCAGTATTTT.

This clonotype was recorded only once. V and J are TRBV4-1 and TRBJ2-7; D is undetermined. There are 14 residues in the CDR3. V was clipped by 0 bases and J by 6 bases, with 12 bases between them. Germline-derived CDR1 and CDR2 are MGHRA and YSYEKL. Written as DNA, the CDR3 is TGCGCCAGCAGCCAAGATAACCGAGAAATCGAGCAGTACTTC. Residues: CASSQDNREIEQYF.

This clonotype was counted between two and nine times. CDR3 protein: CASSHPGQGSYEQYF. CDR3 nucleotides: TGTGCCAGCAGCCACCCGGGACAGGGGTCCTACGAGCAGTACTTC. The rearrangement links TRBV7-9 to TRBJ2-7; 10 bases are shared with TRBD1. The CDR3 runs to 15 residues. In germline, CDR1 is SEHNR, CDR2 FQNEAQ (reference sequence). The trim removed 5 bases at V and 1 base at J, leaving 5 bases unmatched.

This clonotype has a count of ten or more. This sequence joins TRBV12-3 or TRBV12-4 and TRBJ2-1; tentative D call: TRBD1 (6 bases). V shed 7 bases and J shed 4 bases, with 17 bases lying between them. This CDR3 comprises 15 residues. CDR3 in amino acids: CASIPSGTRYNEQFF. In nucleotides, the CDR3 is TGTGCCAGCATTCCCTCAGGGACACGATACAATGAGCAGTTCTTC.

The chain carries TRBV7-9 and TRBJ2-5; no reliable D call. The CDR3 is made up of 13 amino acids. Trimming left V 2 bases short and J 2 bases short, with 6 bases between. Germline CDR1 SEHNR, CDR2 FQNEAQ (reference sequence). The CDR3 region is CASSLNWQETQYF. DNA of the CDR3: TGTGCCAGCAGCTTAAACTGGCAAGAGACCCAGTACTTC.

The CDR3 loop is CASNHPGTSGGNEQFF. Written as DNA, the CDR3 is TGTGCCAGCAACCATCCCGGGACTAGCGGGGGCAATGAGCAGTTCTTC. The V call is TRBV7-8, the J call TRBJ2-1; TRBD2 agrees at 14 bases. The length of the CDR3 is 16 residues. Per the germline V gene, CDR1 is SGHVS and CDR2 is FQNEAQ. Germline trimming cut 7 bases from V and 6 bases from J; bases unmatched to any gene: 8. Together with reference TRBV7-8 and TRBJ2-1, the CDR3 gives the full variable domain: GAGVSQSPRYKVAKRGQDVALRCDPISGHVSLFWYQQALGQGPEFLTYFQNEAQLDKSGLPSDRFFAERPEGSVSTLKIQRTQQEDSAVYLCASNHPGTSGGNEQFFGPGTRLTVL.

This CDR3 reads CASSQGGAGNTIYF. For the CDR3, the DNA is TGCGCCAGCAGCCAAGGGGGAGCTGGAAACACCATATATTTT. The chain has TRBV4-3 and TRBJ1-3; D not certain. V was cut by 1 base and J by 2 bases, with 6 bases left in between. Per the germline V gene, CDR1 is LGHNA and CDR2 is YSLEER. The CDR3 spans 14 residues.

V is TRBV7-6 and J is TRBJ2-3; the D is unclear. Germline lookup yields CDR1 SGHVS and CDR2 FNYEAQ. Trimming shortened V by 2 bases and J by 2 bases, and 8 bases separated the two germline ends. The CDR3 runs 14 residues. CDR3 sequence reads: CASSLIENTDTQYF. CDR3 bases: TGTGCCAGCAGCTTAATAGAAAACACAGATACGCAGTATTTT.

This rearrangement joins TRBV10-3 to TRBJ2-2; a possible D gene is TRBD2 (6 bases). Trimming cost V 3 bases and J 1 base, with 9 bases left between them. In germline, CDR1 is ENHRY, CDR2 SYGVKD. The CDR3 spans 15 residues. The CDR3 DNA sequence: TGTGCCATCAGTGACCCCGGGGGGAACACCGGGGAGCTGTTTTTT. It codes for CAISDPGGNTGELFF.

This clonotype showed up many times. For the CDR3, the DNA is TGTGCCAGCAGCTTAGCGCCGAGCGGGGGCCATAATGAGCAGTTCTTC. Its translation: CASSLAPSGGHNEQFF. The rearrangement joins TRBV7-6 to TRBJ2-1, with 8 bases that match TRBD2. V trimming: 0 bases; J trimming: 7 bases; junction bases outside the gene matches: 8. The germline V gene encodes CDR1 SGHVS and CDR2 FNYEAQ. This CDR3 is built from 16 residues. Combining the CDR3 with reference TRBV7-6 and TRBJ2-1 gives the whole variable domain GAGVSQSPRYKVTKRGQDVALRCDPISGHVSLYWYRQALGQGPEFLTYFNYEAQQDKSGLPNDRFSAERPEGSISTLTIQRTEQRDSAMYRCASSLAPSGGHNEQFFGPGTRLTVL.

A few counts support this clonotype. Its ends do not fully match the called genes, so a read error is possible. The chain is built from TRBV4-1 and TRBJ2-3; the match to TRBD1 covers 10 bases. Germline V gives CDR1 MGHRA, CDR2 YSYEKL. The CDR3 is 17 residues long. Here the CDR3 DNA reads TGTGCCAGCAGCCAGGTGGGACAGGGGACTAGCACAGATACGCAGTATTTT. It is translated as CASSQVGQGTSTDTQYF.

As concerns this clonotype: A read error is possible here, since a much larger clone lies one base away. The rearrangement joins TRBV2 to TRBJ2-1, with unresolved D. CDR3 length equals 10 residues. Germline V gene data show CDR1 as SNHLY and CDR2 as FYNNEI. The V gene lost 2 bases and the J gene lost 8 bases, with 1 base spanning the gap. CDR3 loop: CASSEHEQFF. CDR3 nucleotide sequence: TGTGCCAGCAGTGAACATGAGCAGTTCTTC. Together with reference TRBV2 and TRBJ2-1, the CDR3 gives the full variable domain: EPEVTQTPSHQVTQMGQEVILRCVPISNHLYFYWYRQILGQKVEFLVSFYNNEISEKSEIFDDQFSVERPDGSNFTLKIRSTKLEDSAMYFCASSEHEQFFGPGTRLTVL.

This chain connects TRBV6-2 or TRBV6-3 to TRBJ1-1; D is possibly TRBD1 (5 bases). CDR1 MNHEY and CDR2 SVGEGT come from the germline V gene. The CDR3 sequence is 12 residues long. V dropped 4 bases and J dropped 4 bases, with 7 bases sitting between them. The CDR3 DNA sequence: TGTGCCAGCAGTTTCGGGGCCACTGAAGCTTTCTTT. Its protein is CASSFGATEAFF.

The J gene is TRBJ1-4, the V gene TRBV6-6; D is uncertain. This CDR3 has 12 amino acids. Deletions cut 6 bases from V and 4 bases from J, with 6 bases between. The germline CDR1 and CDR2 sequences are MNHNY and SVGAGI (reference sequence). This CDR3 is CASRVDNEKLFF. The DNA for the CDR3 is TGTGCCAGCAGGGTTGATAATGAAAAACTGTTTTTT.

This clonotype appeared a few times. The genes are TRBV28 and TRBJ1-1; TRBD1 might be the D (5 bases). V was cut by 5 bases and J by 6 bases, with 13 bases left in between. Germline V gives CDR1 MDHEN, CDR2 SYDVKM. This CDR3 is built from 13 residues. The CDR3 sequence: CASSPQGLAEAFF. DNA for the CDR3: TGTGCCAGCAGTCCTCAGGGTCTAGCTGAAGCTTTCTTT.

V usage is TRBV24-1 and J usage is TRBJ2-2, with 7 bases identical to TRBD1. Trimming removed 9 bases from V and 0 bases from J; junction bases left unmatched: 6. CDR1 KGHDR and CDR2 SFDVKD come from the germline V gene. The CDR3 contains 15 residues. CDR3 DNA sequence: TGTGCCACCGAGGGACAGACCACGAACACCGGGGAGCTGTTTTTT. Translating it yields CATEGQTTNTGELFF.